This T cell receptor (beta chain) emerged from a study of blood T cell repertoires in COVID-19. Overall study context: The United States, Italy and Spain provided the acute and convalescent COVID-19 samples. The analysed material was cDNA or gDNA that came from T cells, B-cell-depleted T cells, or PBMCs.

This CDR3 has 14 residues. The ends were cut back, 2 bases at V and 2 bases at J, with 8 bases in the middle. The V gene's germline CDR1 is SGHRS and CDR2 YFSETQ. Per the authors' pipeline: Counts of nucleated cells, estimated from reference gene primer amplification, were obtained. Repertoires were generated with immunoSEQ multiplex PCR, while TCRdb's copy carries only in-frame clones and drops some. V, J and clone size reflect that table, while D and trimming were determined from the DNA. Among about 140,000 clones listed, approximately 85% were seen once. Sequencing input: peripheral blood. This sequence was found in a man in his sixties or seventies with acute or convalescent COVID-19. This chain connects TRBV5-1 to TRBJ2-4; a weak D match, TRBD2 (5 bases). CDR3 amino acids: CASSFPGTKNIQYF. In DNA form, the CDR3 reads TGCGCCAGCAGCTTCCCGGGAACCAAAAACATTCAGTACTTC.